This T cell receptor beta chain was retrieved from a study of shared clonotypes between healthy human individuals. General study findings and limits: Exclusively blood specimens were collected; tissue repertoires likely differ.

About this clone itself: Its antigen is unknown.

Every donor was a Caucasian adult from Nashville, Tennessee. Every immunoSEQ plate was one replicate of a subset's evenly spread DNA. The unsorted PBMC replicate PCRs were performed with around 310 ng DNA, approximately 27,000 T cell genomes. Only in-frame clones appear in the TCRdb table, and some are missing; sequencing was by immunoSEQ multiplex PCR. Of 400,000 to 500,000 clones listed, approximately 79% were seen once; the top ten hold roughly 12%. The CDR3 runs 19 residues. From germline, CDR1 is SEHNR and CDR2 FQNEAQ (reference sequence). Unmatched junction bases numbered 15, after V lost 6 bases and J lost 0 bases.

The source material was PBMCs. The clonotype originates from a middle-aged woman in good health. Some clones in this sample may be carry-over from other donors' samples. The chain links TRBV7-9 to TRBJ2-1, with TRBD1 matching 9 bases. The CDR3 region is CASRLTGGDFLGSYNEQFF. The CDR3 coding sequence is TGTGCCAGCAGACTTACAGGGGGCGACTTTTTAGGCTCCTACAATGAGCAGTTCTTC.